This is a list of T cell receptor beta chains from one sample in a study of OX40 agonist ivuxolimab in advanced cancers. The table came from immunoSEQ multiplex PCR; TCRdb's copy has only in-frame clones and leaves some out. The sample includes almost 65,000 clones, around 83% of them seen just once. The input for sequencing was CD4+ or CD8+ T cells sorted from blood, taken in a trial of the OX40 agonist ivuxolimab. All receptors come from an adult with an advanced solid tumor such as melanoma, head and neck, liver or kidney cancer. The CDR3 runs from the conserved cysteine through the conserved F or W. Fields, in order: V gene, J gene, D gene, CDR3 length, clone size, CDR3 protein, CDR3 DNA. A D gene is named only where the DNA matches it firmly. For some rows the clone size is stated as once, few or many, or as a class when expanded; others skip it.

TRBV7-6	TRBJ2-1	.	12	few	CASSLASGGQFF	TGTGCCAGCAGCTTAGCGTCCGGGGGGCAGTTCTTC
TRBV29-1	TRBJ2-5	TRBD1	16	few	CSVEPGQANLQETQYF	TGCAGCGTTGAACCGGGACAGGCAAACCTCCAAGAGACCCAGTACTTC
TRBV5-1	TRBJ2-3	TRBD2	16	.	CASSLGSSGRTDTQYF	TGCGCCAGCAGCTTGGGGTCTAGCGGGAGGACAGATACGCAGTATTTT
TRBV2	TRBJ1-1	.	14	.	CASSEALGDTEAFF	TGTGCCAGCAGTGAAGCGTTGGGGGACACTGAAGCTTTCTTT
TRBV5-8	TRBJ1-6	.	14	.	CASSLHDYNSPLHF	TGTGCCAGCAGCTTACATGACTATAATTCACCCCTCCACTTT
TRBV11-2	TRBJ2-4	.	16	.	CASSQRTALAKNIQYF	TGTGCCAGCAGCCAAAGGACAGCTCTAGCCAAAAACATTCAGTACTTC
TRBV5-1	TRBJ1-1	.	12	.	CASSLGDFEAFF	TGCGCCAGCAGCTTGGGAGACTTCGAAGCTTTCTTT
TRBV5-4	TRBJ1-4	.	14	.	CASSRGGGFEKLFF	TGTGCCAGCAGCCGTGGGGGGGGCTTTGAAAAACTGTTTTTT
TRBV5-4	TRBJ1-4	.	14	.	CASSSGTANEKLFF	TGTGCCAGCAGCTCAGGGACGGCTAATGAAAAACTGTTTTTT
TRBV9	TRBJ2-1	.	15	.	CASSVVPTGGNEQFF	TGTGCCAGCAGCGTAGTCCCCACCGGGGGCAATGAGCAGTTCTTC
TRBV10-2	TRBJ1-3	.	15	.	CASRNRVHSGNTIYF	TGCGCCAGCAGAAACAGGGTACACTCTGGAAACACCATATATTTT
TRBV5-4	TRBJ1-1	.	13	.	CASTPKGNTEAFF	TGTGCCAGCACCCCAAAAGGGAACACTGAAGCTTTCTTT
TRBV5-8	TRBJ2-7	.	13	.	CASSWVQGNEQYF	TGTGCCAGCAGCTGGGTCCAGGGGAACGAGCAGTACTTC
TRBV5-6	TRBJ1-2	.	18	once	CASSLFGRGESWNYGYTF	TGTGCCAGCAGCTTGTTCGGCAGGGGTGAAAGTTGGAACTATGGCTACACCTTC
TRBV29-1	TRBJ2-7	.	12	.	CSAAPGMHEQYF	TGCAGCGCCGCACCGGGTATGCACGAGCAGTACTTC
TRBV5-1	TRBJ2-5	.	13	.	CASTRPPRQTQYF	TGCGCCAGCACCCGGCCGCCCAGGCAGACCCAGTACTTC
TRBV7-2	TRBJ1-3	.	14	.	CASSLQGSGNTIYF	TGTGCCAGCAGCTTACAAGGGTCTGGAAACACCATATATTTT
TRBV27	TRBJ1-2	.	13	.	CASSFSGLDGYTF	TGTGCCAGCAGTTTTTCAGGGTTGGATGGCTACACCTTC
TRBV11-2	TRBJ1-4	.	20	.	CASSLDPGQGINPISEKLFF	TGTGCCAGCAGCTTAGATCCTGGGCAGGGGATTAACCCAATTTCGGAAAAACTGTTTTTT
TRBV4-1	TRBJ1-1	.	13	.	CASSQEVGTEAFF	TGCGCCAGCAGCCAGGAGGTTGGCACTGAAGCTTTCTTT
TRBV6-6	TRBJ2-3	.	11	.	CATRRGDTQYF	TGTGCCACCCGGAGAGGGGATACGCAGTATTTT
TRBV30	TRBJ1-4	TRBD1	15	.	CAWTPPGTGTEKLFF	TGTGCCTGGACACCACCCGGGACAGGGACCGAAAAACTGTTTTTT
TRBV5-1	TRBJ2-7	.	17	.	CASSRWSGEDSSYEQYF	TGCGCCAGCAGCAGGTGGTCAGGGGAAGATAGCTCCTACGAGCAGTACTTC
TRBV4-1	TRBJ1-4	TRBD1	19	.	CASSQTRDRVVLGNEKLFF	TGCGCCAGCAGCCAGACCCGGGACAGGGTGGTCCTAGGGAATGAAAAACTGTTTTTT
TRBV2	TRBJ2-5	TRBD1	16	once	CASSEIETGAKETQYF	TGTGCCAGCAGTGAAATCGAAACAGGGGCAAAAGAGACCCAGTACTTC
TRBV5-1	TRBJ1-2	.	16	once	CASSEIPTHGDYGYTF	TGCGCCAGCAGCGAGATCCCCACCCACGGGGACTATGGCTACACCTTC
TRBV19	TRBJ2-4	.	13	.	CATIDLAKNIQYF	TGTGCCACCATTGACTTAGCCAAAAACATTCAGTACTTC
TRBV15	TRBJ2-5	TRBD2	14	.	CATSSLPGGKTQYF	TGTGCCACCAGCAGCCTTCCGGGGGGAAAGACCCAGTACTTC
TRBV5-6	TRBJ2-2	.	16	.	CASSLGGGGSTGELFF	TGTGCCAGCAGCTTGGGGGGCGGAGGTTCGACCGGGGAGCTGTTTTTT
TRBV7-9	TRBJ2-5	TRBD1	15	.	CASSPGQGGEETQYF	TGTGCCAGCAGCCCTGGACAGGGTGGGGAGGAGACCCAGTACTTC
TRBV27	TRBJ2-3	.	14	.	CASSLAIGIDTQYF	TGTGCCAGCAGTTTAGCGATTGGAATAGATACGCAGTATTTT
TRBV10-3	TRBJ1-5	.	15	.	CAISPTTESNQPQHF	TGTGCCATCAGCCCTACAACGGAGAGCAATCAGCCCCAGCATTTT
TRBV13	TRBJ2-5	.	14	.	CASSLVTSQETQYF	TGTGCCAGCAGCTTAGTAACAAGCCAAGAGACCCAGTACTTC
TRBV27	TRBJ1-2	.	13	.	CASSLDRYAGYTF	TGTGCCAGCAGTTTAGACCGTTATGCTGGCTACACCTTC
TRBV5-1	TRBJ2-1	TRBD2	14	.	CASRPGTSLNEQFF	TGCGCCAGCAGACCAGGGACTAGTTTAAATGAGCAGTTCTTC
TRBV5-1	TRBJ2-5	.	14	.	CASSLGQLGGGKYF	TGCGCCAGCAGCTTGGGGCAGCTCGGCGGTGGAAAATACTTC
TRBV9	TRBJ2-1	TRBD2	15	.	CASSVPAGGVNEQFF	TGTGCCAGCAGCGTACCAGCGGGAGGAGTGAATGAGCAGTTCTTC
TRBV28	TRBJ2-5	TRBD2	16	few	CASSLRGTSGSRTQYF	TGTGCCAGCAGTTTACGCGGGACTAGCGGGAGTAGGACCCAGTACTTC
TRBV19	TRBJ1-3	.	15	.	CASSIRQGTGNTIYF	TGTGCCAGTAGTATACGGCAGGGGACTGGAAACACCATATATTTT
TRBV11-2	TRBJ1-5	TRBD1	16	.	CASSLGTGGSNQPQHF	TGTGCCAGCAGCTTAGGGACAGGAGGAAGCAATCAGCCCCAGCATTTT
TRBV15	TRBJ2-7	TRBD1	15	.	CATSRDGTGGYEQYF	TGTGCCACCAGCAGAGATGGGACAGGGGGCTACGAGCAGTACTTC
TRBV7-7	TRBJ2-1	.	15	once	CASSLPGASYNEQFF	TGTGCCAGCAGCTTACCCGGGGCCTCCTACAATGAGCAGTTCTTC
TRBV7-9	TRBJ2-7	.	15	once	CASSLGRPRAYEQYF	TGTGCCAGCAGCTTAGGGCGCCCGAGGGCATACGAGCAGTACTTC
TRBV9	TRBJ2-1	TRBD2	16	.	CASSPEGRGLGGEQFF	TGTGCCAGCAGCCCAGAGGGTCGGGGACTAGGAGGCGAGCAGTTCTTC
TRBV7-9	TRBJ2-7	.	14	.	CASSSAWANYEQYF	TGTGCCAGCAGCTCCGCATGGGCCAACTACGAGCAGTACTTC
TRBV4-1	TRBJ2-1	TRBD2	16	.	CASSTQLAAYLNEQFF	TGCGCCAGCAGCACGCAACTAGCGGCGTACCTCAATGAGCAGTTCTTC
TRBV29-1	TRBJ2-1	.	14	.	CSAVGTVNYNEQFF	TGCAGCGCCGTAGGGACGGTTAACTACAATGAGCAGTTCTTC
TRBV6-1	TRBJ1-5	TRBD1	15	.	CASSTTQGAPQPQHF	TGTGCCAGCAGTACCACACAGGGGGCCCCTCAGCCCCAGCATTTT
TRBV20-1	TRBJ1-5	.	11	.	CSARILGIQHF	TGCAGTGCCAGAATTTTGGGAATCCAGCATTTT
TRBV20-1	TRBJ1-1	.	11	medium-sized	CSATKGGEAFF	TGCAGCGCCACTAAAGGCGGTGAAGCTTTCTTT
TRBV6-1	TRBJ2-7	.	15	.	CASRRPGHGSYEQYF	TGTGCCAGCAGACGACCGGGACACGGATCCTACGAGCAGTACTTC
TRBV2	TRBJ1-5	.	13	.	CASSRDVGQPQHF	TGTGCCAGCAGCAGGGACGTGGGTCAGCCCCAGCATTTT
TRBV5-4	TRBJ2-5	TRBD1	14	.	CASSSGQGQETQYF	TGTGCCAGCAGTTCTGGACAGGGCCAAGAGACCCAGTACTTC
TRBV2	TRBJ2-3	TRBD2	16	.	CASRKLAGGSRDTQYF	TGTGCCAGCAGGAAACTAGCGGGGGGATCCCGAGATACGCAGTATTTT